This is a list of T cell receptor beta chains from one sample in a study of cytomegalovirus exposure and HLA in healthy donors. TCRdb's copy holds only in-frame clones and misses some; the assay was immunoSEQ multiplex PCR. The table lists more than 100,000 clones, around four fifths of them singletons. The specimen was PBMCs. The receptors stem from a middle-aged woman in good health and CMV-seronegative. Both conserved end residues are part of each CDR3. Each record gives: CDR3 length, J gene, V gene, CDR3 protein.

17	TRBJ1-4	TRBV19	CASSMGARRSSNEKLFF
16	TRBJ2-5	TRBV19	CASSIWALDLPETQYF
15	TRBJ1-1	TRBV19	CASSIFVGGGSEAFF
12	TRBJ1-2	TRBV11-1	CASRGANYGYTF
15	TRBJ2-1	TRBV5-1	CASSLAGALPDEQFF
13	TRBJ1-2	TRBV7-9	CSSSRDSLYGYTF
13	TRBJ2-3	TRBV5-1	CASSGTATDTQYF
17	TRBJ2-7	TRBV7-2	CASSPTASSGSSYEQYF
17	TRBJ2-1	TRBV4-1	CASSSPPRPGGYNEQFF
15	TRBJ1-4	TRBV13	CASSYLQGAGEKLFF
14	TRBJ2-5	TRBV7-6	CASSFLSREETQYF
15	TRBJ1-1	TRBV25-1	CASSPFRGANTEAFF
15	TRBJ1-1	TRBV4-1	CASSPSGTGVTEAFF
13	TRBJ2-3	TRBV29-1	CSTLQGAADTQYF
15	TRBJ2-7	TRBV18	CASSPQAAEGYEQYF
15	TRBJ1-1	TRBV6-6	CASNSRGDRGTEAFF
16	TRBJ1-5	TRBV6-6	CASRPQGVGVYQPQHF
15	TRBJ2-3	TRBV19	CASSIMGQSTDTQYF
19	TRBJ1-1	TRBV7-8	CASSLGYTGTGTKRAEAFF
14	TRBJ1-4	TRBV6-1	CASSLQGLNEKLFF
13	TRBJ2-2	TRBV27	CASSFFAAGELFF
13	TRBJ2-3	TRBV5-1	CASSLAVGSTQYF
14	TRBJ1-3	TRBV5-1	CASSAQGVGNTIYF
17	TRBJ1-1	TRBV7-9	CASSFSGQGRFATEAFF
16	TRBJ2-7	TRBV9	CASSAPGQPSSYEQYF
13	TRBJ2-7	TRBV19	CASRRGPSYEQYF
14	TRBJ1-1	TRBV28	CASSGWRLNTEAFF
13	TRBJ2-3	TRBV5-1	CASRPTGTDTQYF
15	TRBJ1-1	TRBV29-1	CSVGTGGGTLAEAFF
14	TRBJ1-5	TRBV9	CASSATGSNQPQHF
14	TRBJ1-1	TRBV5-5	CASSLDAGIPEAFF